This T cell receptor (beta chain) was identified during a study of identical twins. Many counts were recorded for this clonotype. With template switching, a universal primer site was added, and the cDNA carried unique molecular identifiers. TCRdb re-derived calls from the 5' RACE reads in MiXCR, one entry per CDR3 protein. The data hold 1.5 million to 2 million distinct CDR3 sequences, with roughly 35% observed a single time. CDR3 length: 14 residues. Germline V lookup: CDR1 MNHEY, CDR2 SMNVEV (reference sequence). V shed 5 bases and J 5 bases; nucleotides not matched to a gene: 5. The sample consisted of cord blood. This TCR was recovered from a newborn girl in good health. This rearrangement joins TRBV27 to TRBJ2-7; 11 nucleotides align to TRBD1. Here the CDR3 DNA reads TGTGCCAGCAGTCCAGGGACAGGGGGTAACGAGCAGTACTTC. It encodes CASSPGTGGNEQYF.